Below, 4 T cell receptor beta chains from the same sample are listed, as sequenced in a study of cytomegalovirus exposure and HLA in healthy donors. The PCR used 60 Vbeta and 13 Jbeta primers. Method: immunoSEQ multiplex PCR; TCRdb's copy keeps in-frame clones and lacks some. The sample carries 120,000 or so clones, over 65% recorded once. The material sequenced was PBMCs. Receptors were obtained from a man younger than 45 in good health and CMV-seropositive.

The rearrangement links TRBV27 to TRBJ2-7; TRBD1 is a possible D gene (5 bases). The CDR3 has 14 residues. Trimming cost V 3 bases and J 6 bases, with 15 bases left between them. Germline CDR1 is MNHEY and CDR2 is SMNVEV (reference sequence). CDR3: CASSLSGAHFEQYF. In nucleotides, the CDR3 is TGTGCCAGCAGTTTGTCTGGGGCGCATTTCGAGCAGTACTTC.

The CDR3 DNA is TGCGCCAGCACCCGGGCGAGGAGGATGAACACTGAAGCTTTCTTT. Amino acid sequence: CASTRARRMNTEAFF. V usage is TRBV4-3 and J usage is TRBJ1-1; unclear D gene. Germline lookup yields CDR1 LGHNA and CDR2 YSLEER. The V and J ends lost 7 bases and 0 bases respectively, with 15 bases between them. There are 15 residues in the CDR3.

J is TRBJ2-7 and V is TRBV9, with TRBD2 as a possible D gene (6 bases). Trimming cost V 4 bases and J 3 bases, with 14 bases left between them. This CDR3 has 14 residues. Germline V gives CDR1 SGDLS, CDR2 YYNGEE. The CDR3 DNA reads TGTGCCAGCAGCAATCGGGACTCAGACTACGAGCAGTACTTC. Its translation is CASSNRDSDYEQYF.

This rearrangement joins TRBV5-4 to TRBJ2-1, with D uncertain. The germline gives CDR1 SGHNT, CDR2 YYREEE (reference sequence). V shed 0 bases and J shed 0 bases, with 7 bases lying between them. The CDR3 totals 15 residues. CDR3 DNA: TGTGCCAGCAGCTTGGGGTTGAGCTCCTACAATGAGCAGTTCTTC. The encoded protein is CASSLGLSSYNEQFF.